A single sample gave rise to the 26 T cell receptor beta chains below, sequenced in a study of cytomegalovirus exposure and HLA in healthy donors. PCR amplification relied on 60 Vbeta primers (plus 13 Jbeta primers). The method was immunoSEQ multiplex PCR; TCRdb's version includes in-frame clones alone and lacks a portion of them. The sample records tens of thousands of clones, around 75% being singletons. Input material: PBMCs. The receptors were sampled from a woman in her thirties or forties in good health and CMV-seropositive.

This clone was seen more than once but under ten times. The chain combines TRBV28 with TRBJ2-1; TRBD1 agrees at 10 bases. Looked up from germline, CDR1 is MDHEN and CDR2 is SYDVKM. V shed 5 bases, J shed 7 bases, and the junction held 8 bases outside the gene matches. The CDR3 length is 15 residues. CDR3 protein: CASSAAGTGANEQFF. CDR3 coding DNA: TGTGCCAGCAGTGCGGCGGGGACAGGGGCGAATGAGCAGTTCTTC.

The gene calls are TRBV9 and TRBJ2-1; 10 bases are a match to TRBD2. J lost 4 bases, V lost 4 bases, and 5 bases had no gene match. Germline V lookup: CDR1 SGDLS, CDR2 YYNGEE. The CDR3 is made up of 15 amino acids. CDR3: CASSLSGRWYNEQFF. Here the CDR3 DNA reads TGTGCCAGCAGCCTTAGCGGGAGGTGGTACAATGAGCAGTTCTTC.

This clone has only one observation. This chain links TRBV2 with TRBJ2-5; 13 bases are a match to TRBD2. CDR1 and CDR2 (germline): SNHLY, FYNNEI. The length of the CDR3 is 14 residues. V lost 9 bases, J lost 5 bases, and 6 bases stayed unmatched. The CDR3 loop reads CARQLAGGQETQYF. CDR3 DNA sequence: TGTGCCAGACAACTAGCGGGGGGGCAGGAGACCCAGTACTTC.

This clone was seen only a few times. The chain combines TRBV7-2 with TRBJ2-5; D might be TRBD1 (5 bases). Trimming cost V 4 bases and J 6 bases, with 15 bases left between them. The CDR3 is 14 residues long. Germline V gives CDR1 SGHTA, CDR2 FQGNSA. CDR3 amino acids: CASSYAGYEKTQYF. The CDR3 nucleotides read TGTGCCAGCAGCTACGCAGGGTACGAGAAGACCCAGTACTTC.

Here the CDR3 DNA reads TGTGCCAGCAGTTCATCCAGGGACTATGGCTACACCTTC. This sequence encodes CASSSSRDYGYTF. The chain joins TRBV6-1 to TRBJ1-2, with D possibly being TRBD1 (5 bases). Germline lookup yields CDR1 MNHNS and CDR2 SASEGT. Deletions cut 5 bases from V and 3 bases from J, with 10 bases between. CDR3 length: 13 residues.

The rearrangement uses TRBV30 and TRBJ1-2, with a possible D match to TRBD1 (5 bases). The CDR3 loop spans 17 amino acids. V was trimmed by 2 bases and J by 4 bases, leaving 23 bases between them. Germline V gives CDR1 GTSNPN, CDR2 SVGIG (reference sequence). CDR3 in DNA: TGTGCCTGGAGTCTCCGACAGCCCCTTGGAAGCTTCTATGGCTACACCTTC. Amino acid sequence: CAWSLRQPLGSFYGYTF.

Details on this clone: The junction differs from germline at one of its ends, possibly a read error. The CDR3 DNA reads TGTGCTAGCAGCCTAGGGGGGGGGCGCACAGATACGCAGTATTTT. The encoded protein is CASSLGGGRTDTQYF. V is TRBV7-7 and J is TRBJ2-3; tentative D call: TRBD2 (7 bases). The CDR3 spans 15 residues. Germline CDR1 reads SSHAT; CDR2 reads FNYEAQ (reference sequence). The variable domain in full, completed from reference TRBV7-7 and TRBJ2-3, reads GAGVSQSPRYKVTKRGQDVTLRCDPISSHATLYWYQQALGQGPEFLTYFNYEAQPDKSGLPSDRFSAERPEGSISTLTIQRTEQRDSAMYRCASSLGGGRTDTQYFGPGTRLTVL.

The CDR3 DNA reads TGTGCCAGCGAACCCTTCGGGGGGGGCTATGGCTACACCTTC. This codes for CASEPFGGGYGYTF. The chain joins TRBV6-5 to TRBJ1-2, with D possibly matching TRBD1 (5 bases). The CDR3 sequence is 14 residues long. V lost 8 bases, J lost 4 bases, and 17 bases lay in between. CDR1 is MNHEY and CDR2 is SVGAGI in the germline V gene.

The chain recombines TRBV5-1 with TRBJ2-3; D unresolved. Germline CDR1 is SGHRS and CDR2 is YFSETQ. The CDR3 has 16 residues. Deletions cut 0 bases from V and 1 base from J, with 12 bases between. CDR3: CASSLASGWGTDTQYF. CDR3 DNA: TGCGCCAGCAGCTTGGCCTCCGGGTGGGGCACAGATACGCAGTATTTT.

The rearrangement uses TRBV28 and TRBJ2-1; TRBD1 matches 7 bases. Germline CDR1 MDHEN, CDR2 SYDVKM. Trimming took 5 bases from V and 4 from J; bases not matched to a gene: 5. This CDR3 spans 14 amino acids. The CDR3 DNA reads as TGTGCCAGCAGTCTCCCAGGGGGATACAATGAGCAGTTCTTC. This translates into CASSLPGGYNEQFF.

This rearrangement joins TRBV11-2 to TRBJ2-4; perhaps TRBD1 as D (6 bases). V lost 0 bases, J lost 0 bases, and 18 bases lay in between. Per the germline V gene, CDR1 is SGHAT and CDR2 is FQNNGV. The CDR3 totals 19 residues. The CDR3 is CASSLDPGQISLAKNIQYF. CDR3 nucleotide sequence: TGTGCCAGCAGCTTAGACCCAGGACAGATTTCGTTAGCCAAAAACATTCAGTACTTC.

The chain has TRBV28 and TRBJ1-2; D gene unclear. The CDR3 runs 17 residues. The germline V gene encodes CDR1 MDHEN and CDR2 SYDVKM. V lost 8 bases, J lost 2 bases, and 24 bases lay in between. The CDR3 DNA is TGTGCCAGCCGGGAGGCCCGCGGACTAGGTTCCAACTATGGCTACACCTTC. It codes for CASREARGLGSNYGYTF.

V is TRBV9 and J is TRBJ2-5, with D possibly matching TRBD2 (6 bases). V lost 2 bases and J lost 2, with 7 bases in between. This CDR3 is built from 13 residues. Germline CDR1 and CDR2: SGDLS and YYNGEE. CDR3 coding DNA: TGTGCCAGCAGCGTGACTAGTCAAGAGACCCAGTACTTC. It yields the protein CASSVTSQETQYF. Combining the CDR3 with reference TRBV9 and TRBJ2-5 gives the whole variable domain DSGVTQTPKHLITATGQRVTLRCSPRSGDLSVYWYQQSLDQGLQFLIQYYNGEERAKGNILERFSAQQFPDLHSELNLSSLELGDSALYFCASSVTSQETQYFGPGTRLLVL.

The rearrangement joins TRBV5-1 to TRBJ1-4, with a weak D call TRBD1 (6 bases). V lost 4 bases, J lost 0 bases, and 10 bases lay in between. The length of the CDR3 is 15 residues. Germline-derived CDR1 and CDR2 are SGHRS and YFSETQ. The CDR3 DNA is TGCGCCAGCAGCCCCGGGACAACAACTAATGAAAAACTGTTTTTT. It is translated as CASSPGTTTNEKLFF. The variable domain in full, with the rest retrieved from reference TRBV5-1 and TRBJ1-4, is KAGVTQTPRYLIKTRGQQVTLSCSPISGHRSVSWYQQTPGQGLQFLFEYFSETQRNKGNFPGRFSGRQFSNSRSEMNVSTLELGDSALYLCASSPGTTTNEKLFFGSGTQLSVL.

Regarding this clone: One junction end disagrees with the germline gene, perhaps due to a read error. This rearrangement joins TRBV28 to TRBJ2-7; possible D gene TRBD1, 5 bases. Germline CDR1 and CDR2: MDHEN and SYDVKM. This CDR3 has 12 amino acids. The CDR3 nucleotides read TGTGCCAGCAGCCGCGAATCTCCAGGGTTGGACTTC. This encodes CASSRESPGLDF.

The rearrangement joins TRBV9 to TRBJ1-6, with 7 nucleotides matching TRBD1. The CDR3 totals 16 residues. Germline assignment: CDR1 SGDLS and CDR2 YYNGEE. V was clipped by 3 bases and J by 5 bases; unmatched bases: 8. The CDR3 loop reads CASSARQGADNSPLHF. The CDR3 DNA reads TGTGCCAGCAGCGCTCGACAGGGTGCCGATAATTCACCCCTCCACTTT.

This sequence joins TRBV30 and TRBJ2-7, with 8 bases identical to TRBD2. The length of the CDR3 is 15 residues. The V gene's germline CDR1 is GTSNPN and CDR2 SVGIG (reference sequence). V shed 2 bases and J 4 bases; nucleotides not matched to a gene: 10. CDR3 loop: CAWSSQPGGLYEQYF. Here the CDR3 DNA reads TGTGCCTGGAGTAGCCAGCCGGGAGGGCTTTACGAGCAGTACTTC.

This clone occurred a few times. The CDR3 bases are TGTGCCAGCAGCGGACAGGCCTACAATGAGCAGTTCTTC. Its translation is CASSGQAYNEQFF. The rearrangement uses TRBV28 and TRBJ2-1, with 7 bases fitting TRBD1. CDR3 length equals 13 residues. Germline V gives CDR1 MDHEN, CDR2 SYDVKM. V was clipped by 6 bases and J by 2 bases; unmatched bases: 1. Supplemented by reference TRBV28 and TRBJ2-1, the full variable domain reads DVKVTQSSRYLVKRTGEKVFLECVQDMDHENMFWYRQDPGLGLRLIYFSYDVKMKEKGDIPEGYSVSREKKERFSLILESASTNQTSMYLCASSGQAYNEQFFGPGTRLTVL.

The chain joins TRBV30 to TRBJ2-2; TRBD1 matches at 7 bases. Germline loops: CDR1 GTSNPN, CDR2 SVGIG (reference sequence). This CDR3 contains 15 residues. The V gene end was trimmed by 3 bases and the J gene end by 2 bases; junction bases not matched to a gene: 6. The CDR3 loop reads CAWRGDSLNTGELFF. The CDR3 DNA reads TGTGCCTGGAGGGGGGACAGTCTCAACACCGGGGAGCTGTTTTTT.

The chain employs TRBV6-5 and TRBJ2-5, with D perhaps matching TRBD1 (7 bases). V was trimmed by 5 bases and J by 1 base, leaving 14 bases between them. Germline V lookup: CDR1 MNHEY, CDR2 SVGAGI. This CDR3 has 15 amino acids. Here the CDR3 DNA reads TGTGCCAGCAGTCCGGAGGGACAGATCCAAGAGACCCAGTACTTC. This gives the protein CASSPEGQIQETQYF.

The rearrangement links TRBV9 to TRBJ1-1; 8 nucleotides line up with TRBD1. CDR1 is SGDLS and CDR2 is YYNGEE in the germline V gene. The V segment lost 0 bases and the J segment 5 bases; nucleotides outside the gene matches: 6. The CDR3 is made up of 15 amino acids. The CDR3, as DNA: TGTGCCAGCAGCGTAGATGGACAGGGATATACTGAAGCTTTCTTT. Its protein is CASSVDGQGYTEAFF.

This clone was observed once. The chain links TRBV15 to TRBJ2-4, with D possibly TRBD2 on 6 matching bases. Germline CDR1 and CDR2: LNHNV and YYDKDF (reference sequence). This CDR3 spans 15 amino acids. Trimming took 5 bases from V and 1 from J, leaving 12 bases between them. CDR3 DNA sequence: TGTGCCACCAGCCCAACGCGGGACGCCAAAAACATTCAGTACTTC. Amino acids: CATSPTRDAKNIQYF.

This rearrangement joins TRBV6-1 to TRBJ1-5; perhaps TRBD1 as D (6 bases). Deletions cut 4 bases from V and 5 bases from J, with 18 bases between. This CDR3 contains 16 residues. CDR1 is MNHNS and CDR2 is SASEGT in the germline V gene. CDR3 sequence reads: CASSGYGTNIYQPQHF. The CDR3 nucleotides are TGTGCCAGCAGTGGATACGGGACAAATATCTATCAGCCCCAGCATTTT.

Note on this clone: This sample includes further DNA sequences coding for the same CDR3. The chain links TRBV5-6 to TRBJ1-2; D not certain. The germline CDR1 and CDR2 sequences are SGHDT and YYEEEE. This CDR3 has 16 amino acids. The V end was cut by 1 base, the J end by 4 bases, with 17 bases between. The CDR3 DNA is TGTGCCAGCAGCTTGATAGTCGGTCCGACTGGCTATGGCTACACCTTC. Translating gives CASSLIVGPTGYGYTF.

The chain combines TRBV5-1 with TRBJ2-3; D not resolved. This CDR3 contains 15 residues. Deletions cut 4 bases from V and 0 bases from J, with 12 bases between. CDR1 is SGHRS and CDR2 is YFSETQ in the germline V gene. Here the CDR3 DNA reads TGCGCCAGCAGCCCGCTCCAGACTAGCACAGATACGCAGTATTTT. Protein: CASSPLQTSTDTQYF.

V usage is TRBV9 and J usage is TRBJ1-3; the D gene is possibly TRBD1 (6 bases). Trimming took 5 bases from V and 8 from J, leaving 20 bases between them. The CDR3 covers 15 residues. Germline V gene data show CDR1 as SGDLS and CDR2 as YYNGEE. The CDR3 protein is CASSTGNFPRDTIYF. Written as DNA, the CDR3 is TGTGCCAGCAGTACAGGGAATTTTCCGCGCGACACCATATATTTT.